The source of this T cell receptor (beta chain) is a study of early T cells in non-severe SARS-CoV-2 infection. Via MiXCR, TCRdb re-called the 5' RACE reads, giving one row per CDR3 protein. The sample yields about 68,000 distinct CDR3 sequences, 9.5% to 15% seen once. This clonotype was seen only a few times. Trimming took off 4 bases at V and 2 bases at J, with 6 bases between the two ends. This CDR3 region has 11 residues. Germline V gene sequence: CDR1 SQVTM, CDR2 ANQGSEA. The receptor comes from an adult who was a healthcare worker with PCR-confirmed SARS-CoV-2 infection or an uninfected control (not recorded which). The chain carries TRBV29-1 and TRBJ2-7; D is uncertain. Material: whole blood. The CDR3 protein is CSVGGPYEQYF. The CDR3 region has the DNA TGCAGCGTTGGCGGCCCCTACGAGCAGTACTTC.